Listed below are T cell receptor beta chains from one sample, sequenced in a study of shared clonotypes between healthy human individuals. Sequencing used immunoSEQ multiplex PCR; TCRdb keeps in-frame clones, though not all of them. Of roughly 1,100,000 clones in the sample, roughly 80% were seen once. The sample taken for sequencing was memory CD4+ T cells sorted from blood. Receptors originate from a man aged 18 to 29 in good health. Both conserved end residues are part of each CDR3. Each record gives: D gene, V gene, clone size, J gene, CDR3 DNA, CDR3 protein. The D gene is left open where the match is weak. Only some rows state a clone size, as once, few, many or a class for expanded clones.

NA	TRBV18	NA	TRBJ2-1	TGTGCCAGCTCCCACCGGGACGGGACCTACAATGAGCAGTTCTTC	CASSHRDGTYNEQFF
TRBD1	TRBV6-1	NA	TRBJ1-2	TGTGCCAGCAGTGCCACGACAGGGAATAACTATGGCTACACCTTC	CASSATTGNNYGYTF
NA	TRBV7-9	NA	TRBJ1-1	TGTGCCAGCAGCTTAGGCTCCAGCCGGAACACTGAAGCTTTCTTT	CASSLGSSRNTEAFF
TRBD2	TRBV9	NA	TRBJ2-2	TGTGCCAGCAGCGTAGGGGGGACTAGCAGCAAGGCGAGCGGGGAGCTGTTTTTT	CASSVGGTSSKASGELFF
NA	TRBV5-1	NA	TRBJ2-7	TGCGCCAGCGGGTTGGGGACCTACGAGCAGTACTTC	CASGLGTYEQYF
NA	TRBV19	NA	TRBJ2-5	TGTGCCAGTAGTTTGGCGGACGGAACCCAGTACTTC	CASSLADGTQYF
TRBD1	TRBV19	NA	TRBJ2-7	TGTGCCAGCGGGGACAGGGGAAATGAAGAGCAGTACTTC	CASGDRGNEEQYF
NA	TRBV28	NA	TRBJ1-3	TGTGCCAGCAGTCCCGGGACGGTTAGCTCTGGAAACACCATATATTTT	CASSPGTVSSGNTIYF
NA	TRBV6-5	NA	TRBJ1-5	TGTGCCAGCAGCAGGCTTGACGGCAATCAGCCCCAGCATTTT	CASSRLDGNQPQHF
NA	TRBV2	few	TRBJ1-1	TGTGCCAGCAGTCTAAGACAGAACACTGAAGCTTTCTTT	CASSLRQNTEAFF
TRBD1	TRBV19	NA	TRBJ2-7	TGTGCCAGTAGTAGACCGGGACAGGGCTACGAGCAGTACTTC	CASSRPGQGYEQYF
TRBD2	TRBV4-1	NA	TRBJ2-5	TGCGCCAGCAGCCTGACTAGCGTCTTTCAAGAGACCCAGTACTTC	CASSLTSVFQETQYF
TRBD1	TRBV19	once	TRBJ1-5	TGTGCCAGTAGACATACCGGGACAGGGAAGGAGTGGAGCAATCAGCCCCAGCATTTT	CASRHTGTGKEWSNQPQHF
TRBD1	TRBV6-4	NA	TRBJ2-3	TGTGCCAGCAGTGCCGGGACAGGAGCCACAGATACGCAGTATTTT	CASSAGTGATDTQYF
TRBD1	TRBV5-6	NA	TRBJ1-1	TGTGCCAGCAGCCTTGGACAGGGGGGTGAAGCTTTCTTT	CASSLGQGGEAFF
NA	TRBV6-5	many	TRBJ1-1	TGTGCCAGCAGTTCCCTCCGAAGGGGAGTGGCCACTGAAGCTTTCTTT	CASSSLRRGVATEAFF
NA	TRBV5-1	NA	TRBJ2-5	TGCGCCAGCAGCGGAACCACAGGGCCTGGGGAGACCCAGTACTTC	CASSGTTGPGETQYF
NA	TRBV7-2	NA	TRBJ2-2	TGTGCCAGCAGCTCAGACGCAGGGAACACCGGGGAGCTGTTTTTT	CASSSDAGNTGELFF
NA	TRBV12-1	few	TRBJ2-7	TGTGCCAGCAGCTTAACCGGGACAGGGGCCTACGAGCAGTACTTC	CASSLTGTGAYEQYF
NA	TRBV5-1	NA	TRBJ1-6	TGCGCCAGCAGCTCAGACGGAGGGGGGTATAATTCACCCCTCCACTTT	CASSSDGGGYNSPLHF
NA	TRBV4-3	NA	TRBJ2-6	TGCGCCAGCAGCCAAGATAGCTCTGGGGCCAACGTCCTGACTTTC	CASSQDSSGANVLTF
TRBD1	TRBV11-3	NA	TRBJ2-7	TGTGCCAGCAGCCGGACAGGGCAGGGCGAGCAGTACTTC	CASSRTGQGEQYF
NA	TRBV5-8	NA	TRBJ1-2	TGTGCCAGCAGCGGGGGAGTACCGGGAAACTATGGCTACACCTTC	CASSGGVPGNYGYTF
NA	TRBV7-9	NA	TRBJ2-1	TGTGCCAGCAGCCTTTTCGCGGGAAATGAGCAGTTCTTC	CASSLFAGNEQFF
NA	TRBV2	NA	TRBJ2-2	TGTGCCAGCACCCAGTCTAGCCTGAACACCGGGGAGCTGTTTTTT	CASTQSSLNTGELFF
NA	TRBV5-1	NA	TRBJ2-1	TGCGCCAGCAGCTTGGATGGGAGTTACAATGAGCAGTTCTTC	CASSLDGSYNEQFF
NA	TRBV5-4	NA	TRBJ2-7	TGTGCCAGCAGCTTGATTGGTCGGGCTAGCTCCTACGAGCAGTACTTC	CASSLIGRASSYEQYF
NA	TRBV7-2	once	TRBJ2-1	TGTGCCAGCAGCTTAGCTCCCCGGGGTGGGAATGAGCAGTTCTTC	CASSLAPRGGNEQFF
TRBD2	TRBV19	once	TRBJ2-5	TGTGCCAGTAGTATGGGACTAGCGGGACAAGAGACCCAGTACTTC	CASSMGLAGQETQYF
NA	TRBV18	NA	TRBJ1-3	TGTGCCAGCTCACCACCATCCCGCAGCTCTGGAAACACCATATATTTT	CASSPPSRSSGNTIYF
TRBD2	TRBV6-6	NA	TRBJ2-1	TGTGCCAGCAGATCGGGGGGGTCCTACAATGAGCAGTTCTTC	CASRSGGSYNEQFF
NA	TRBV5-1	NA	TRBJ1-3	TGCGCCAGCTCCGCGGGGTATAGCTCTGGAAACACCATATATTTT	CASSAGYSSGNTIYF
NA	TRBV9	NA	TRBJ1-3	TGTGCCAGCAGCGTAGCCCCCAAGAATACTGGAAACACCATATATTTT	CASSVAPKNTGNTIYF
TRBD1	TRBV28	once	TRBJ1-4	TGTGCCAGCATGGGACAGGGGTCGATGGTCGAAAAACTCTTTTTT	CASMGQGSMVEKLFF
NA	TRBV30	NA	TRBJ2-1	TGTGCCTGGCGGGCAGGGACCTACAATGAGCAGTTCTTC	CAWRAGTYNEQFF
TRBD1	TRBV7-9	NA	TRBJ2-7	TGTGCCAGCAGCTTGGGGCAGGGGGCGAACGAGCAGTACTTC	CASSLGQGANEQYF
NA	TRBV25-1	NA	TRBJ1-2	TGTGCCAGCAGTGCGGAGCCTAACTATGGCTACACCTTC	CASSAEPNYGYTF
NA	TRBV4-1	few	TRBJ2-7	TGCGCCAGCAGCCACTTGTCCGGTTACGAGCAGTACTTC	CASSHLSGYEQYF
TRBD2	TRBV18	NA	TRBJ2-7	TGTGCCAGCTCACCTCCGGGACTAGCGGGAGGCTACGAGCAGTACTTC	CASSPPGLAGGYEQYF
TRBD2	TRBV7-2	NA	TRBJ2-2	TGTGCCAGCAGCCCCCGCGCGGGAGCCCCCAACGGGGAGCTGTTTTTT	CASSPRAGAPNGELFF
NA	TRBV6-5	NA	TRBJ1-5	TGTGCCAGCAGTTCGATCGGAAATAGCAATCAGCCCCAGCATTTT	CASSSIGNSNQPQHF
NA	TRBV6-6	NA	TRBJ1-4	TGTGCCAGCAGTTACTCGATCGGGCGTGGTGAAAAACTGTTTTTT	CASSYSIGRGEKLFF
NA	TRBV6-5	NA	TRBJ2-1	TGTGCCAGCAGTTCCAGGGGTGAGCAGTTCTTC	CASSSRGEQFF
TRBD1	TRBV19	once	TRBJ1-1	TGTGCCAGTCTGCAGACAGGGACGGGTGAAGCTTTCTTT	CASLQTGTGEAFF
TRBD2	TRBV9	NA	TRBJ2-3	TGTGCCAGCAGCGCCAGGGGACTAGCAGATTACACAGATACGCAGTATTTT	CASSARGLADYTDTQYF
NA	TRBV4-1	NA	TRBJ2-5	TGCGCCAGCAGGGGAAGGGAGTCCCAGTACTTC	CASRGRESQYF
NA	TRBV12-5	NA	TRBJ1-2	TGTGCTAGTGGTTCGCCAAGCAATGGCTACACCTTC	CASGSPSNGYTF
NA	TRBV25-1	NA	TRBJ2-3	TGTGCCAGCAGGGGGACCCTCGGGACGGACCCCACAGATACGCAGTATTTT	CASRGTLGTDPTDTQYF
TRBD1	TRBV11-1	NA	TRBJ2-7	TGTGCCAGCAGCTGGGGACAGGGCGCCTACGAGCAGTACTTC	CASSWGQGAYEQYF
TRBD2	TRBV29-1	few	TRBJ2-3	TGCAGCGTTGCCGGGAGGGGCGGCACAGATACGCAGTATTTT	CSVAGRGGTDTQYF
TRBD2	TRBV18	NA	TRBJ2-7	TGTGCCAGCTCGACTAGCGGGTACGAGCAGTACTTC	CASSTSGYEQYF
NA	TRBV10-3	NA	TRBJ1-4	TGTGCCATCAGCGCAGACTTCGTGAATGAAAAACTGTTTTTT	CAISADFVNEKLFF
NA	TRBV5-1	NA	TRBJ2-3	TGCGCCAGCAGCTTGGGGAGAGCAGATACGCAGTATTTT	CASSLGRADTQYF
TRBD1	TRBV5-5	NA	TRBJ1-5	TGTGCCAGCAGCTTGACAGGGGGCAATCAGCCCCAGCATTTT	CASSLTGGNQPQHF
NA	TRBV5-1	NA	TRBJ2-7	TGCGCCAGCAGGCAGGGGGGATCGTACGAGCAGTACTTC	CASRQGGSYEQYF